This T cell receptor (beta chain) came from a study of OX40 agonist ivuxolimab in advanced cancers. Notes on the study in general: The work left the antigen specificity of expanded peripheral T cells undetermined. More expanded clones were found, on average, in CD8+ than in CD4+ T cells.

Profiled with immunoSEQ multiplex PCR; TCRdb holds only in-frame clones, not every one. The table has fewer than 25,000 clones, roughly 80% seen once. In regard to this clone: What it binds is unknown.

CDR3 size: 16 residues. From germline, CDR1 is LNHNV and CDR2 YYDKDF (reference sequence). The V and J ends lost 0 bases and 4 bases respectively, with 13 bases between them. Sequencing was performed on CD4+ or CD8+ T cells sorted from blood, taken in a trial of the OX40 agonist ivuxolimab. The chain uses TRBV15 and TRBJ1-5; maybe TRBD1 (5 bases). This receptor was taken from an adult with an advanced solid tumor such as melanoma, head and neck, liver or kidney cancer. The CDR3 sequence is CATSRDPGTENQPQHF. The CDR3 nucleotides are TGTGCCACCAGCAGAGATCCCGGGACGGAGAATCAGCCCCAGCATTTT.